This TCR beta chain is drawn from a study of T cells in Graves' hyperthyroidism and ophthalmopathy. TCR beta CDR3 sequences were amplified from RNA transcripts. First-round RT-PCR of the TCR CDR3 relied on the HTBI primer set. TCRdb re-called the multiplex PCR reads with MiXCR, one entry per CDR3 protein. The sample lists 380,000 or so distinct CDR3 sequences, roughly 12% occurring once. This receptor was obtained from a man aged 25 to 40 with Graves' hyperthyroidism that later progressed to Graves' ophthalmopathy. The sample was blood.

The CDR3 loop reads CASSETGFDEQYF. DNA of the CDR3: TGCGCCAGCAGCGAGACAGGGTTCGACGAGCAGTACTTC. The chain has TRBV4-1 and TRBJ2-7, with TRBD1 identical over 7 bases. There are 13 residues in the CDR3. CDR1 and CDR2 (germline): MGHRA, YSYEKL. V lost 5 bases and J lost 5; bases outside the gene matches: 6.